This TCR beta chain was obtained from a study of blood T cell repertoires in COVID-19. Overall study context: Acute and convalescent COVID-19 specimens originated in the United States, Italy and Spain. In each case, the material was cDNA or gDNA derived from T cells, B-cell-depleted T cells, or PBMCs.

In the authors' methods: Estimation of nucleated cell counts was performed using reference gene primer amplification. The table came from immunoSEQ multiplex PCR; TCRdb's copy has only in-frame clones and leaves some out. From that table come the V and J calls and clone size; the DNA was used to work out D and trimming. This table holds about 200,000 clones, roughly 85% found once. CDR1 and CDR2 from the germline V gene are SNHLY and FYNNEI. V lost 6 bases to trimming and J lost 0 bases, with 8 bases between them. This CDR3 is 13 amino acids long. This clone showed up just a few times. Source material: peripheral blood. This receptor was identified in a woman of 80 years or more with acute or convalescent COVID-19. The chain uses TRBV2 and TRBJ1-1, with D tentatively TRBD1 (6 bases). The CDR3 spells CASRTGLNTEAFF. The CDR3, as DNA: TGTGCCAGCAGGACAGGACTGAACACTGAAGCTTTCTTT.